What follows is one TCR beta chain and its context. What it binds is not known. It was UMI-labeled 5' RACE by which the TCR beta libraries were made. TCRdb reprocessed the 5' RACE reads; each CDR3 protein has one entry and no DNA is given. The table for this sample gives some 7,000 distinct CDR3 sequences. Total CD8+ T cells underwent enrichment via negative magnetic separation. The source of the sample is a study of human CD8 memory T cell subsets. Regarding the study as a whole: Estimates computed with Chao1 suggested greater diversity in stem-like memory T cells than in precursor exhausted T cells. Stem-like memory and precursor exhausted T cell repertoires showed minimal mutual overlap.

CDR3 size: 16 residues. The germline V gene has CDR1 SNHLY and CDR2 FYNNEI. The TCR originated in a human donor in good health. The genes are TRBV2 and TRBJ2-1; without DNA, the TCRdb call of TRBD1 cannot be checked. The specimen was CD8+ T cells from PBMCs. The CDR3 here is CASSEWPSPTYNEQFF.